Reported below is one T cell receptor (beta chain). Its target is unknown. These data come from a study of T cell responses to AZD1222 COVID-19 vaccine. Study conclusions and caveats: Elevations in Spike-specific TCR breadth and depth followed administration of two AZD1222 doses. Vaccine-associated CD4 TCRs ranged over spike, dominating at 160-218 and 743-854. Repertoires were obtained solely post-peak T cell response. Among the donors, most were white British and more were female, and clonal diversity was possibly underestimated.

The method was immunoSEQ multiplex PCR; TCRdb's version includes in-frame clones alone and lacks a portion of them. The data show approximately 180,000 clones, with about 92% seen just once and approximately 4% held by the top ten. Deletions cut 3 bases from V and 10 bases from J, with 13 bases between. Germline assignment: CDR1 GTSNPN and CDR2 SVGIG (reference sequence). This CDR3 is built from 13 residues. V and J are TRBV30 and TRBJ1-6; D unclear. The sample in question was peripheral blood, obtained 28 days after the second dose of the MenACWY control vaccine. This TCR came from an adult who received the MenACWY meningococcal vaccine as a control. This CDR3 is CAWSAGFRSPLHF. The CDR3 region has the DNA TGTGCCTGGAGCGCGGGGTTCCGGTCACCCCTCCACTTT.